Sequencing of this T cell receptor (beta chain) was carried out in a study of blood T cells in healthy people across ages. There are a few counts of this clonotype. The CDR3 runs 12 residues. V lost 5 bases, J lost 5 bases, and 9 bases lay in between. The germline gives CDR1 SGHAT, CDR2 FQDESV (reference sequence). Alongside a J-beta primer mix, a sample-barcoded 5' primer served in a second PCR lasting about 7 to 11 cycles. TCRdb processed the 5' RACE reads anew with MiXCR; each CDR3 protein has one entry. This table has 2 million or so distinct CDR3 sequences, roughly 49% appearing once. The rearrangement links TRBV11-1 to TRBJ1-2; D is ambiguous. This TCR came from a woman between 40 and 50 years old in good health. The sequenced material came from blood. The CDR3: CASSDTAYGYTF. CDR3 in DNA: TGTGCCAGCAGCGATACGGCTTATGGCTACACCTTC.